Reported below is one T cell receptor (beta chain). Libraries were prepared by immunoSEQ multiplex PCR; TCRdb keeps only in-frame clonotypes and omits some of them. The sample holds fewer than 50,000 clones, more than 70% seen once. Losses at the gene ends were 4 bases for V and 2 bases for J; bases not matched to a gene: 10. CDR3 length equals 17 residues. Germline CDR1 reads LGHNA; CDR2 reads YNFKEQ. The record originates from a study of sequential checkpoint blockade in melanoma. Study details: First-line arms were nivolumab then ipilimumab, or the reverse, randomized 1:1. Each arm's sequence ended with maintenance nivolumab.

Documented treatment: randomized to nivolumab then ipilimumab (arm A) or the reverse (arm B). Sorted cells were live CD3+CD8+, lacking CD19 and CD56, from PBMCs. This receptor was obtained from a human donor with melanoma. This chain links TRBV4-2 with TRBJ2-1; 8 bases fit TRBD2. Sequences were derived from CD8+ T cells sorted from blood (inferred from file names), sampled from a patient given nivolumab and ipilimumab in sequence. DNA for the CDR3: TGTGCCAGCAGCCCTCAGAAGGGGACTAGTGCCTACAATGAGCAGTTCTTC. This encodes CASSPQKGTSAYNEQFF.